The entry that follows covers one T cell receptor (beta chain) sequence. Its antigen is undetermined. Time point described: week 23, last vaccination. With topical imiquimod, each dose of the vaccine consisted of 300 ug of mutant IDH1 20-mer peptide. This entry comes from a study of a mutant IDH1 vaccine in newly diagnosed glioma. The CDR3 sequence is 13 residues long. The V gene's germline CDR1 is LGHNT and CDR2 FRNRAP. V lost 5 bases and J lost 4, with 10 bases in between. Only in-frame clones appear in the TCRdb table, and some are missing; sequencing was by immunoSEQ multiplex PCR. Of 77,000 or so clones listed, approximately 89% are singletons.

The chain carries TRBV12-5 and TRBJ2-3; maybe TRBD1 (6 bases). The source material was PBMCs, sampled from a glioma patient whose treatment included an IDH1 peptide vaccine. The receptor comes from a woman aged 45-59 years with glioma. The CDR3 loop is CASGPQGADTQYF. The CDR3 coding sequence is TGTGCTAGTGGTCCACAGGGTGCAGATACGCAGTATTTT.